A single sample is the source of the 27 T cell receptor beta chains below, sequenced in a study of regulatory T cells in long-lasting Graves disease. For TCR beta, libraries came from iRepertoire HTBI primers and Arm-PCR of CDR3 regions. TCRdb ran MiXCR on the multiplex PCR reads and lists one entry per CDR3 protein. The sample shows a few hundred thousand distinct CDR3 sequences, 14% to 15% of them seen only once. Time point described: newly diagnosed GD, antithyroid drugs for less than 3 months. The TCR library was made from RNA that had been extracted from PBMCs in TRIzol. This same sample was also part of a study on T cells in Graves' hyperthyroidism and ophthalmopathy.

The source material was peripheral blood mononuclear cells (PBMCs), sampled at new diagnosis, from a patient treated with antithyroid drugs. Every receptor here comes from a middle-aged woman with Graves disease.

This clonotype was seen only a few times. In DNA, the CDR3 is TGTGCCAGCAGTTTAGATCTAGGGAGCGAGACCCAGTACTTC. This sequence encodes CASSLDLGSETQYF. V is TRBV12-3 or TRBV12-4 and J is TRBJ2-5; maybe TRBD2 (5 bases). The CDR3 loop spans 14 amino acids. V was cut by 1 base and J by 5 bases, with 11 bases left in between.

V gene TRBV5-1 combines with J gene TRBJ1-1, with TRBD1 as a possible D gene (6 bases). The V and J ends lost 2 bases and 3 bases respectively, with 17 bases between them. CDR1 and CDR2 from the germline V gene are SGHRS and YFSETQ. This CDR3 is 16 amino acids long. DNA of the CDR3: TGCGCCAGCAGCTTCCGTCCAGGGGAGCGGTACACTGAAGCTTTCTTT. As protein: CASSFRPGERYTEAFF.

This clonotype was found a few times. The rearrangement links TRBV9 to TRBJ1-2; the match to TRBD1 covers 7 bases. The germline V gene has CDR1 SGDLS and CDR2 YYNGEE. This CDR3 comprises 14 residues. V lost 3 bases and J lost 3; bases outside the gene matches: 5. For the CDR3, the DNA is TGTGCCAGCAGCGGATACAGGGGTGACTATGGCTACACCTTC. The encoded protein is CASSGYRGDYGYTF.

This clonotype was detected a few times. This sequence joins TRBV18 and TRBJ2-7; 7 bases map to TRBD2. J gave up 3 bases and V 2 bases, and 7 bases lay outside the gene matches. Germline values: CDR1 KGHSH, CDR2 LQKENI. This CDR3 is 15 amino acids long. The CDR3 loop is CASSPGLRELYEQYF. CDR3 sequence (DNA): TGTGCCAGCTCACCAGGCCTGCGGGAGCTCTACGAGCAGTACTTC.

This clonotype turned up a few times. The chain joins TRBV29-1 to TRBJ1-1, with D perhaps TRBD1 (5 bases). The length of the CDR3 is 11 residues. V lost 7 bases, J lost 7 bases, and 13 bases lay in between. Germline V gene data show CDR1 as SQVTM and CDR2 as ANQGSEA. The CDR3 sequence: CSARGGGEAFF. In DNA, the CDR3 is TGCAGCGCCCGAGGCGGGGGTGAAGCTTTCTTT. Supplemented by reference TRBV29-1 and TRBJ1-1, the full variable domain reads SAVISQKPSRDICQRGTSLTIQCQVDSQVTMMFWYRQQPGQSLTLIATANQGSEATYESGFVIDKFPISRPNLTFSTLTVSNMSPEDSSIYLCSARGGGEAFFGQGTRLTVV.

This sequence joins TRBV6-2 or TRBV6-3 and TRBJ2-2; maybe TRBD1 (6 bases). CDR1 and CDR2 from the germline V gene are MNHEY and SVGEGT. V lost 0 bases and J lost 1, with 9 bases in between. CDR3 length equals 16 residues. CDR3 in amino acids: CASSYSPGQNTGELFF. CDR3 nucleotide sequence: TGTGCCAGCAGTTACTCGCCGGGACAGAACACCGGGGAGCTGTTTTTT.

This clonotype was counted ten times or more. The V gene is TRBV12-5, the J gene TRBJ1-2, with D perhaps TRBD1 (5 bases). The CDR3 covers 15 residues. Germline assignment: CDR1 LGHNT and CDR2 FRNRAP. Trimming took 1 base from V and 3 from J, leaving 12 bases between them. The CDR3 protein is CASGLAAGSYYGYTF. CDR3 coding DNA: TGTGCTAGTGGTTTGGCAGCAGGGAGCTACTATGGCTACACCTTC.

The sample holds many counts of this clonotype. The V gene is TRBV9, the J gene TRBJ1-2, with TRBD1 matching over 8 bases. Germline assignment: CDR1 SGDLS and CDR2 YYNGEE. CDR3 size: 15 residues. Trimming cost V 3 bases and J 4 bases; bases outside gene matches: 8. CDR3 amino acids: CASSASGTGGYGYTF. Written as DNA, the CDR3 is TGTGCCAGCAGCGCCAGCGGGACAGGAGGCTATGGCTACACCTTC. The complete variable domain, with remaining parts taken from reference TRBV9 and TRBJ1-2, reads DSGVTQTPKHLITATGQRVTLRCSPRSGDLSVYWYQQSLDQGLQFLIQYYNGEERAKGNILERFSAQQFPDLHSELNLSSLELGDSALYFCASSASGTGGYGYTFGSGTRLTVV.

This clonotype was observed a few times. V usage is TRBV10-3 and J usage is TRBJ2-7; maybe TRBD2 (6 bases). The V and J ends lost 6 bases and 3 bases respectively, with 18 bases between them. This CDR3 has 15 residues. The germline V gene encodes CDR1 ENHRY and CDR2 SYGVKD. The CDR3 sequence: CAIRGGGSGDYEQYF. Here the CDR3 DNA reads TGTGCCATCAGGGGGGGTGGTAGCGGAGACTACGAGCAGTACTTC.

The J gene is TRBJ2-6, the V gene TRBV5-1; 9 nucleotides line up with TRBD1. The CDR3 totals 20 residues. Looked up from germline, CDR1 is SGHRS and CDR2 is YFSETQ. With V trimmed by 0 bases and J by 0 bases, 10 bases remained unmatched. The CDR3 protein is CASSLGGTGPLDSGANVLTF. The CDR3 coding sequence is TGCGCCAGCAGCTTGGGCGGGACAGGGCCTCTAGACTCTGGGGCCAACGTCCTGACTTTC.

The J gene is TRBJ2-7, the V gene TRBV7-9; D is perhaps TRBD2 (5 bases). The germline V gene encodes CDR1 SEHNR and CDR2 FQNEAQ (reference sequence). V gave up 5 bases and J gave up 3 bases, with 11 bases separating them. This CDR3 has 13 residues. In DNA, the CDR3 is TGTGCCAGCAGCCCACGGGATTTCTACGAGCAGTACTTC. It translates to CASSPRDFYEQYF.

This clonotype was found many times. The chain carries TRBV27 and TRBJ1-1; D ambiguous. CDR3 size: 14 residues. Per germline, CDR1 MNHEY and CDR2 SMNVEV (reference sequence). Deletions cut 4 bases from V and 1 base from J, with 10 bases between. CDR3 in DNA: TGTGCCAGCAGTTCCCGAATCAGGAACACTGAAGCTTTCTTT. The encoded protein is CASSSRIRNTEAFF.

Only a few counts were recorded for this clonotype. The rearrangement joins TRBV28 to TRBJ2-5, with D maybe TRBD1 (5 bases). This CDR3 has 14 residues. In germline, CDR1 is MDHEN, CDR2 SYDVKM. Trimming cost V 9 bases and J 11 bases, with 25 bases left between them. CDR3 amino acids: CASQFPGYGYKQYF. CDR3 DNA: TGTGCCAGTCAATTTCCAGGGTACGGCTACAAGCAGTACTTC.

The V gene is TRBV20-1, the J gene TRBJ2-4; D assignment may be TRBD1 or TRBD2 (5 bases each). The V gene lost 3 bases and the J gene lost 0 bases, with 18 bases spanning the gap. Germline V lookup: CDR1 DFQATT, CDR2 SNEGSKA (reference sequence). The CDR3 is 17 amino acids. The CDR3 sequence: CSASRPGAILAKNIQYF. In DNA form, the CDR3 reads TGCAGTGCTAGTCGCCCCGGGGCCATCCTAGCCAAAAACATTCAGTACTTC.

Note on this clonotype: A single base separates this from a much larger clone, so it may be a read error. The chain combines TRBV11-2 with TRBJ1-2; D may be TRBD1 (6 bases). The germline gives CDR1 SGHAT, CDR2 FQNNGV. This CDR3 has 14 residues. The CDR3 coding sequence is TGTGCCAGCAGCTTCGAGACAGGTTACTATGGCTGCACCTTC. Translation: CASSFETGYYGCTF. The entire variable domain, with the rest obtained from reference TRBV11-2 and TRBJ1-2, is as follows: EAGVAQSPRYKIIEKRQSVAFWCNPISGHATLYWYQQILGQGPKLLIQFQNNGVVDDSQLPKDRFSAERLKGVDSTLKIQPAKLEDSAVYLCASSFETGYYGCTFGSGTRLTVV.

This clonotype was recorded many times. The V gene is TRBV2, the J gene TRBJ1-4; TRBD1 aligns across 7 bases. V trimming: 4 bases; J trimming: 5 bases; junction bases outside the gene matches: 7. CDR3 length: 15 residues. Looked up from germline, CDR1 is SNHLY and CDR2 is FYNNEI. The CDR3 coding sequence is TGTGCCAGCAGTGCCCAGACAGGGAAGAATGAAAAACTGTTTTTT. Protein: CASSAQTGKNEKLFF.

This clonotype was seen repeatedly, ten times or more. This chain connects TRBV29-1 to TRBJ2-7, with 9 bases that match TRBD1. Germline lookup yields CDR1 SQVTM and CDR2 ANQGSEA. V was clipped by 7 bases and J by 3 bases; unmatched bases: 7. The CDR3 is 13 amino acids. The CDR3 reads CSGLADRGYEQYF. The CDR3 region has the DNA TGCAGCGGCTTAGCGGACAGGGGCTACGAGCAGTACTTC.

Remarks on this clonotype: This may be a read error: a much more frequent sequence differs by one nucleotide. The CDR3 ends on some other residue instead of the conserved phenylalanine or tryptophan, so this is likely a read error. The chain is built from TRBV5-4 and TRBJ2-1; 7 nucleotides match TRBD1. The V segment lost 4 bases and the J segment 10 bases; nucleotides outside the gene matches: 8. The V gene's germline CDR1 is SGHNT and CDR2 YYREEE (reference sequence). The CDR3 contains 13 residues. CDR3 loop: CASSVDRLGEQFS. CDR3 nucleotide sequence: TGTGCCAGCAGCGTGGACAGGCTGGGGGAGCAGTTCTCC.

This clonotype was found a few times. This sequence joins TRBV4-1 and TRBJ2-7; tentatively, D is TRBD1 or TRBD2 (6 bases each). Germline assignment: CDR1 MGHRA and CDR2 YSYEKL. V lost 1 base and J 6 bases, leaving 16 bases between the germline ends. This CDR3 is built from 15 residues. The CDR3 bases are TGCGCCAGCAGCCAAGGTCTCGGGGGCGCGTCCGAGCAGTACTTC. Translating gives CASSQGLGGASEQYF.

Ten or more counts support this clonotype. The chain couples TRBV18 to TRBJ2-3; D possibly corresponds to TRBD2 (6 bases). Germline V CDR1 and CDR2: KGHSH, LQKENI. Between the trimmed V and J ends, which lost 8 bases and 6 bases, there was a span of 9 bases. This CDR3 is 11 amino acids long. The CDR3 sequence: CASSRGDTQYF. CDR3 in DNA: TGTGCCAGCAGCCGGGGGGATACGCAGTATTTT.

This clonotype was seen repeatedly, ten times or more. The chain joins TRBV5-1 to TRBJ2-1; the match to TRBD2 covers 10 bases. The CDR3 loop spans 15 amino acids. Losses at the gene ends were 4 bases for V and 5 bases for J; bases not matched to a gene: 6. Germline CDR1 SGHRS, CDR2 YFSETQ. CDR3 nucleotides: TGCGCCAGCAGCCCCGGGACTAGCGCCGACAATGAGCAGTTCTTC. It codes for CASSPGTSADNEQFF.

This rearrangement joins TRBV7-9 to TRBJ2-4; D is perhaps TRBD2 (5 bases). Trimming pared 11 bases from V and 0 bases from J, leaving 20 bases between. The CDR3 totals 16 residues. Germline values: CDR1 SEHNR, CDR2 FQNEAQ (reference sequence). The CDR3 region is CASQAGSGVAKNIQYF. The CDR3 DNA reads as TGTGCCTCCCAAGCCGGGTCCGGGGTAGCCAAAAACATTCAGTACTTC.

At least ten counts were recorded for this clonotype. V is TRBV12-3 or TRBV12-4 and J is TRBJ2-7; D remains ambiguous. Between the trimmed V and J ends, which lost 4 bases and 6 bases, there was a span of 10 bases. The CDR3 sequence is 12 residues long. The CDR3 is CASSSRTAEQYF. Written as DNA, the CDR3 is TGTGCCAGCAGTTCCAGGACGGCCGAGCAGTACTTC.

This clonotype appeared many times. The rearrangement joins TRBV28 to TRBJ1-5, with 7 positions matching TRBD1. CDR1 is MDHEN, CDR2 SYDVKM, per germline. J lost 4 bases, V lost 5 bases, and 5 bases had no gene match. The CDR3 sequence is 14 residues long. The CDR3 DNA follows: TGTGCCAGCAGTCGGAACAGGGGTAATCAGCCCCAGCATTTT. Translated: CASSRNRGNQPQHF. Full variable domain (remainder filled in from reference TRBV28 and TRBJ1-5): DVKVTQSSRYLVKRTGEKVFLECVQDMDHENMFWYRQDPGLGLRLIYFSYDVKMKEKGDIPEGYSVSREKKERFSLILESASTNQTSMYLCASSRNRGNQPQHFGDGTRLSIL.

At least ten counts were recorded for this clonotype. The chain carries TRBV12-3 or TRBV12-4 and TRBJ2-5; the D gene is possibly TRBD2 (5 bases). V was clipped by 5 bases and J by 5 bases, with 9 bases between them. The CDR3 extends over 12 amino acids. The CDR3 DNA reads as TGTGCCAGCAGTCCGGAGGAGGAGACCCAGTACTTC. It is translated as CASSPEEETQYF.

The gene calls are TRBV15 and TRBJ1-5; D may be TRBD1 (5 bases). The ends were cut back, 5 bases at V and 6 bases at J, with 11 bases in the middle. CDR3 length: 13 amino acids. Germline lookup yields CDR1 LNHNV and CDR2 YYDKDF (reference sequence). In DNA form, the CDR3 reads TGTGCCACCAGCGGGGGGGGGGGTCAGCCCCAGCATTTT. Protein product: CATSGGGGQPQHF.

This clonotype was recorded at least ten times. This chain joins TRBV27 and TRBJ2-2; 10 positions agree with TRBD2. This CDR3 spans 17 amino acids. With V trimmed by 4 bases and J by 1 base, 6 bases remained unmatched. Germline V gene sequence: CDR1 MNHEY, CDR2 SMNVEV (reference sequence). As DNA, the CDR3 is TGTGCCAGCAGTTCTCACAGACTAGCGGGGAACACCGGGGAGCTGTTTTTT. Its translation is CASSSHRLAGNTGELFF.